This T cell receptor (beta chain) was captured by sequencing in a study of blood T cell repertoires in COVID-19. Clones were sequenced by immunoSEQ multiplex PCR, and TCRdb holds only the in-frame ones, with some missing. The sample has around 190,000 clones; roughly 80% are singletons. V dropped 0 bases and J dropped 4 bases, with 13 bases sitting between them. This CDR3 comprises 15 residues. The germline V gene has CDR1 SGDLS and CDR2 YYNGEE. This TCR derives from a woman aged 25 to 39 who had recovered from COVID-19. Material: PBMCs or T cells enriched from blood (not recorded which). This sequence joins TRBV9 and TRBJ1-2; the D gene is possibly TRBD1 (5 bases). Here the CDR3 reads CASSVAGGNIYGYTF. Written as DNA, the CDR3 is TGTGCCAGCAGCGTAGCTGGGGGGAATATCTATGGCTACACCTTC.